The rows below give T cell receptor beta chains drawn from one sample of a study of T cells expressing NK-cell markers. TCRdb derives one entry per CDR3 protein from the 5' RACE reads, leaving out DNA. Its clone listing holds a few hundred thousand distinct CDR3 sequences. Source material: blood T cells: a sorted CD56 or NKG2C T cell subset, CD4+ or CD8+ T cells, or bulk PBMC T cells (not recorded which). The receptors were gathered from a man between 18 and 35 years old in good health. The CDR3 runs from the conserved cysteine through the conserved F or W.

V gene: TRBV3-1; J gene: TRBJ2-3; CDR3 protein: CASSQGQGLTDTQYF
V gene: TRBV7-2; J gene: TRBJ2-1; CDR3 protein: CASSTVYNEQFF
V gene: TRBV11-2; J gene: TRBJ2-3; CDR3 protein: CASSSRGAGQFTDTQYF
V gene: TRBV3-1; J gene: TRBJ1-5; CDR3 protein: CASSQAVASPQHF
V gene: TRBV29-1; J gene: TRBJ1-4; CDR3 protein: CSVLLATNEKLFF
V gene: TRBV29-1; J gene: TRBJ1-2; CDR3 protein: CSVEDGAGLHGYTF
V gene: TRBV12-3/TRBV12-4; J gene: TRBJ2-1; CDR3 protein: CATFDNPNEQFF
V gene: TRBV30; J gene: TRBJ2-1; CDR3 protein: CAWSLDRRKYNEQFF
V gene: TRBV29-1; J gene: TRBJ2-1; CDR3 protein: CSVAGRIGTSGRYLNEQFF
V gene: TRBV7-2; J gene: TRBJ2-3; CDR3 protein: CASSPRMTDTQYF
V gene: TRBV9; J gene: TRBJ2-4; CDR3 protein: CASSVDGNIQYF
V gene: TRBV12-3/TRBV12-4; J gene: TRBJ2-5; CDR3 protein: CASSLVIWASGPQETQYF
V gene: TRBV25-1; J gene: TRBJ2-7; CDR3 protein: CASSPRPLGYEQYF
V gene: TRBV6-2/TRBV6-3; J gene: TRBJ2-2; CDR3 protein: CASLPGTVGATELFF
V gene: TRBV12-3/TRBV12-4; J gene: TRBJ2-7; CDR3 protein: CASSPHSYEQYF
V gene: TRBV5-5; J gene: TRBJ2-4; CDR3 protein: CASSFSPGGKNIQYF
V gene: TRBV27; J gene: TRBJ2-1; CDR3 protein: CASSLSQGTEQFF
V gene: TRBV9; J gene: TRBJ1-1; CDR3 protein: CASSAVTGQNTEAFF
V gene: TRBV7-3; J gene: TRBJ2-2; CDR3 protein: CASSLSQGTGELFF
V gene: TRBV14; J gene: TRBJ2-7; CDR3 protein: CASSPTPNPVAEDPYEQYF
V gene: TRBV6-5; J gene: TRBJ2-6; CDR3 protein: CASSYSGVAPGANVLTF
V gene: TRBV12-3/TRBV12-4; J gene: TRBJ1-1; CDR3 protein: CASSPRTKAFF
V gene: TRBV7-9; J gene: TRBJ2-7; CDR3 protein: CASSRTGEVYEQYF
V gene: TRBV5-1; J gene: TRBJ2-1; CDR3 protein: CASTDGGYNEQFF
V gene: TRBV4-2; J gene: TRBJ1-6; CDR3 protein: CASSQEDNGSSPLHF
V gene: TRBV10-3; J gene: TRBJ1-5; CDR3 protein: CAISDMGGQPQHF
V gene: TRBV25-1; J gene: TRBJ1-4; CDR3 protein: CASSEGQRYNEKLFF
V gene: TRBV27; J gene: TRBJ2-4; CDR3 protein: CASSLFGNLAKNIQYF
V gene: TRBV29-1; J gene: TRBJ1-6; CDR3 protein: CSVGQEPNSPLHF
V gene: TRBV7-2; J gene: TRBJ1-5; CDR3 protein: CASSRDSRQPQHF
V gene: TRBV12-3/TRBV12-4; J gene: TRBJ2-1; CDR3 protein: CASSLTGRGEQFF
V gene: TRBV7-3; J gene: TRBJ2-3; CDR3 protein: CASSPRSSGMTSTDTQYF
V gene: TRBV21-1; J gene: TRBJ1-1; CDR3 protein: CASTMAGGRKTEAFF
V gene: TRBV20-1; J gene: TRBJ2-7; CDR3 protein: CSAARGSSYEQYF
V gene: TRBV28; J gene: TRBJ1-6; CDR3 protein: CASSPQPESPLHF
V gene: TRBV20-1; J gene: TRBJ2-4; CDR3 protein: CSAGVQGSDIQYF
V gene: TRBV12-3/TRBV12-4; J gene: TRBJ1-5; CDR3 protein: CASSPGAGERPQHF
V gene: TRBV4-3; J gene: TRBJ1-6; CDR3 protein: CASSQDEAVVSPLHF
V gene: TRBV6-5; J gene: TRBJ1-2; CDR3 protein: CASSTQPRGTNYGYTF
V gene: TRBV5-1; J gene: TRBJ2-1; CDR3 protein: CASSSRDSLNRAGHEQFF
V gene: TRBV4-1; J gene: TRBJ2-1; CDR3 protein: CASSQEGRGRRQSNEQFF
V gene: TRBV4-2; J gene: TRBJ2-6; CDR3 protein: CASSLPAEGANVLTF
V gene: TRBV6-2/TRBV6-3; J gene: TRBJ2-6; CDR3 protein: CASGPTGANVLTF
V gene: TRBV20-1; J gene: TRBJ1-6; CDR3 protein: CSVRGQGESPLHF
V gene: TRBV7-3; J gene: TRBJ1-1; CDR3 protein: CASSRGDSINTEAFF
V gene: TRBV6-6; J gene: TRBJ2-7; CDR3 protein: CASGGGLAGEQYF
V gene: TRBV10-3; J gene: TRBJ2-3; CDR3 protein: CAIRADSTDTQYF
V gene: TRBV15; J gene: TRBJ1-2; CDR3 protein: CATSSLDRFSNYGYTF
V gene: TRBV4-1; J gene: TRBJ1-2; CDR3 protein: CASSEAGNYGYTF
V gene: TRBV6-2/TRBV6-3; J gene: TRBJ1-1; CDR3 protein: CASSYFGQGQMTEAFF
V gene: TRBV20-1; J gene: TRBJ2-5; CDR3 protein: CSSQPQDRGKRETQYF
V gene: TRBV6-5; J gene: TRBJ2-5; CDR3 protein: CASSYSPSGYEETQYF
V gene: TRBV12-3/TRBV12-4; J gene: TRBJ2-5; CDR3 protein: CASNLGAVSQETQYF
V gene: TRBV6-5; J gene: TRBJ2-5; CDR3 protein: CASSYKLAERQETQYF
V gene: TRBV30; J gene: TRBJ2-2; CDR3 protein: CAWSRGSTGELFF
V gene: TRBV7-9; J gene: TRBJ2-3; CDR3 protein: CASNGLAGSSSTDTQYF
V gene: TRBV15; J gene: TRBJ1-1; CDR3 protein: CATSRDTNLNTEAFF